This TCR beta chain was obtained from a study of cytomegalovirus exposure and HLA in healthy donors. Clones were sequenced by immunoSEQ multiplex PCR, and TCRdb holds only the in-frame ones, with some missing. This table has roughly 150,000 clones, about 89% appearing once. As regards this clone: Its antigen is not identified.

Points from the study as a whole: Reports credit the classifier with highly specific, highly sensitive diagnosis of cytomegalovirus status.

This clonotype originated in a woman between 18 and 29 years old in good health and CMV-seropositive. The source material was PBMCs.

CDR3: CAWSVGGGAYEQYF. CDR3 DNA: TGTGCCTGGAGTGTGGGGGGAGGCGCCTACGAGCAGTACTTC. The genes are TRBV30 and TRBJ2-7, with a possible D match to TRBD2 (6 bases). The CDR3 totals 14 residues. Germline assignment: CDR1 GTSNPN and CDR2 SVGIG (reference sequence). Trimming pared 0 bases from V and 2 bases from J, leaving 11 bases between.